The rows below give T cell receptor beta chains drawn from one sample of a study of blood T cell repertoires in COVID-19. The repertoire was sequenced with immunoSEQ multiplex PCR; TCRdb's copy has only in-frame clones and lacks some. The data show about 66,000 clones, approximately 91% seen once. Material: peripheral blood. The receptors stem from a human donor in a cohort sampled during active COVID-19. Each CDR3 is given with its conserved first and last residue. The D gene is left open where the match is weak. Part of the rows lack a size; the others show once, few, many or a class for expanded clones.

v_call: TRBV7-2
j_call: TRBJ1-3
clone_size: .
d_call: .
cdr3_nt: TGTGCCAGCAGCCCCCTAGGGGCGGGAAACACCATATATTTT
cdr3_aa: CASSPLGAGNTIYF

v_call: TRBV19
j_call: TRBJ2-1
clone_size: .
d_call: TRBD2
cdr3_nt: TGTGCCAGTAGTATCCGGGAGGGTTACAATGAGCAGTTCTTC
cdr3_aa: CASSIREGYNEQFF

v_call: TRBV7-2
j_call: TRBJ1-3
clone_size: .
d_call: .
cdr3_nt: TGTGCCAGCAGCACATTGGGGGGGTTCTCTGGAAACACCATATATTTT
cdr3_aa: CASSTLGGFSGNTIYF

v_call: TRBV11-3
j_call: TRBJ2-7
clone_size: .
d_call: TRBD2
cdr3_nt: TGTGCCAGCAGCCAGGGACTAGCGGGCACTTACGAGCAGTACTTC
cdr3_aa: CASSQGLAGTYEQYF

v_call: TRBV7-2
j_call: TRBJ2-1
clone_size: .
d_call: .
cdr3_nt: TGTGCCAGCAGCTCGGACTACCAGTCCTACAATGAGCAGTTCTTC
cdr3_aa: CASSSDYQSYNEQFF

v_call: TRBV29-1
j_call: TRBJ2-3
clone_size: .
d_call: .
cdr3_nt: TGCAGCCTCGACAGTCGCCTGTCAGATACGCAGTATTTT
cdr3_aa: CSLDSRLSDTQYF

v_call: TRBV19
j_call: TRBJ2-1
clone_size: once
d_call: TRBD1
cdr3_nt: TGTGCCAGTAGTATTCTGACAGGGAGCTACAATGAGCAGTTCTTC
cdr3_aa: CASSILTGSYNEQFF

v_call: TRBV7-7
j_call: TRBJ2-3
clone_size: .
d_call: TRBD2
cdr3_nt: TGTGCTAGCAGCCCTCGGACTAGCGGGAGTGGAAATACGCAGTATTTT
cdr3_aa: CASSPRTSGSGNTQYF

v_call: TRBV3-1/TRBV3-2
j_call: TRBJ1-1
clone_size: few
d_call: .
cdr3_nt: TGTGCCAGCAGCCAAACTTCGGACACTGAAGCTTTCTTT
cdr3_aa: CASSQTSDTEAFF

v_call: TRBV10-3
j_call: TRBJ1-1
clone_size: .
d_call: .
cdr3_nt: TGTGCCATCAGCACTCCCGGGGGGGTAGGGACTGAAGCTTTCTTT
cdr3_aa: CAISTPGGVGTEAFF

v_call: TRBV15
j_call: TRBJ1-1
clone_size: .
d_call: .
cdr3_nt: TGTGCCACCAACACTGACATGAGCACTGAAGCTTTCTTT
cdr3_aa: CATNTDMSTEAFF

v_call: TRBV7-7
j_call: TRBJ2-1
clone_size: .
d_call: TRBD2
cdr3_nt: TGTGCTAGCAGCTTTGAACTAGCGGGGGGGACCTCCTACAATGAGCAGTTCTTC
cdr3_aa: CASSFELAGGTSYNEQFF

v_call: TRBV24-1
j_call: TRBJ2-3
clone_size: .
d_call: .
cdr3_nt: TGTGCCACGGCGGCAAGGCCTAGCACAGATACGCAGTATTTT
cdr3_aa: CATAARPSTDTQYF

v_call: TRBV4-2
j_call: TRBJ1-2
clone_size: .
d_call: TRBD1
cdr3_nt: TGTGCCAGCAGCCAAGGAGGGGGCAGGGGGCCTGGCTACACCTTC
cdr3_aa: CASSQGGGRGPGYTF

v_call: TRBV2
j_call: TRBJ2-3
clone_size: .
d_call: TRBD2
cdr3_nt: TGTGCCAGCAGTGGAAGTCGTGCGGGAGCCTATACGCAGTATTTT
cdr3_aa: CASSGSRAGAYTQYF

v_call: TRBV7-2
j_call: TRBJ2-4
clone_size: .
d_call: TRBD1
cdr3_nt: TGTGCCAGCAGCCTACCTACAGGGGAAAACATTCAGTACTTC
cdr3_aa: CASSLPTGENIQYF

v_call: TRBV7-9
j_call: TRBJ1-1
clone_size: .
d_call: .
cdr3_nt: TGTGCCAGCAGCTTAGATGGGGCAGGGGTGACTGAAGCTTTCTTT
cdr3_aa: CASSLDGAGVTEAFF

v_call: TRBV5-1
j_call: TRBJ2-7
clone_size: .
d_call: TRBD1
cdr3_nt: TGCGCCAGCAGCACAGGGGACAGGACTCTCTACGAGCAGTACTTC
cdr3_aa: CASSTGDRTLYEQYF

v_call: TRBV11-3
j_call: TRBJ1-6
clone_size: .
d_call: .
cdr3_nt: TGTGCCAGCAGCTTAGATAGCCGACAGAATTCACCCCTCCACTTT
cdr3_aa: CASSLDSRQNSPLHF

v_call: TRBV6-6
j_call: TRBJ2-1
clone_size: .
d_call: .
cdr3_nt: TGTGCCAGCACCACAAGGGGAAACAATGAGCAGTTCTTC
cdr3_aa: CASTTRGNNEQFF